The sequence of this T cell receptor (beta chain) was determined in a study of shared clonotypes between healthy human individuals. Across the whole study: Aged 18 to 49, the donors were a couple of women and a few men.

Libraries were prepared by immunoSEQ multiplex PCR; TCRdb keeps only in-frame clonotypes and omits some of them. The table has 800,000 or so clones, around 96% seen once. The naive CD8 fraction comprised CD45RO-negative cells positively selected for CCR7 and excluded terminally differentiated effector memory CD45RA+ cells. The sample was naive CD8+ T cells sorted from blood. This clonotype was obtained from a young man in good health.

The CDR3 DNA reads TGCAGCGTAATACAGACCTCTGGAAACACCATATATTTT. Encoded protein: CSVIQTSGNTIYF. The V and J genes are TRBV29-1 and TRBJ1-3; no firm D call. The CDR3 contains 13 residues. Trimming took off 6 bases at V and 0 bases at J, with 9 bases between the two ends. Germline CDR1 reads SQVTM; CDR2 reads ANQGSEA. The entire variable domain, with the rest obtained from reference TRBV29-1 and TRBJ1-3, is as follows: SAVISQKPSRDICQRGTSLTIQCQVDSQVTMMFWYRQQPGQSLTLIATANQGSEATYESGFVIDKFPISRPNLTFSTLTVSNMSPEDSSIYLCSVIQTSGNTIYFGEGSWLTVV.